This T cell receptor beta chain is from a study of early T cells in non-severe SARS-CoV-2 infection. Study information: Sequenced bulk RNA came from whole blood that was unsorted, and chains were unpaired. Study-level results: Matching results from VDJdb favored anti-spike CD8 responses, leaving private and CD4 specificities undetected.

Within the sample, this clonotype is medium-sized (0.01 to 0.1%). Its cognate antigen is unknown. Individual cDNA molecules each received unique molecular identifiers attached to them. TCRdb fed the 5' RACE reads into MiXCR, producing one record per CDR3 protein. The repertoire holds around 21,000 distinct CDR3 sequences, with approximately 5.7% as singletons. The sequencing used whole blood, collected at baseline. The sequence was collected from an adult who was a healthcare worker with PCR-confirmed SARS-CoV-2 infection or an uninfected control (not recorded which).

CDR3 loop: CASSESPGASTDTQYF. CDR3 in DNA: TGCGCCAGCAGTGAGTCGCCAGGGGCTAGCACAGATACGCAGTATTTT. The chain employs TRBV10-1 and TRBJ2-3; TRBD1 is a possible D gene (6 bases). The germline CDR1 and CDR2 sequences are WNHNN and SYGVQD (reference sequence). This CDR3 has 16 residues. Trimming stripped 0 bases from V and 0 bases from J, with 10 bases between.